The 5 T cell receptor beta chains in this list originate from one sample, sequenced in a study of T cells after yellow fever vaccination. TCRdb re-called the 5' RACE reads with MiXCR, one entry per CDR3 protein. There are 150,000 or so distinct CDR3 sequences in the sample; less than 8.5% occur only once, and under 0.7% lies in the top ten. This specimen was CD4+ T cells sorted from PBMCs, taken 10 days after the yellow fever booster vaccination. The receptors were gathered from a man aged 30 to 39 who received the YFV17D yellow fever vaccine.

This clonotype was seen at least ten times. This sequence joins TRBV5-4 and TRBJ2-1, with a tentative D call TRBD2 (6 bases). Deletions cut 0 bases from V and 6 bases from J, with 16 bases between. In germline, CDR1 is SGHNT, CDR2 YYREEE (reference sequence). This CDR3 comprises 16 residues. As DNA, the CDR3 is TGTGCCAGCAGCTTGGGTGGCGGGGTAAAAGGCAATGAGCAGTTCTTC. Its protein is CASSLGGGVKGNEQFF.

This clonotype was recorded at least ten times. The genes are TRBV6-5 and TRBJ2-5; D possibly corresponds to TRBD1 (5 bases). The CDR3 sequence is 14 residues long. Germline loops: CDR1 MNHEY, CDR2 SVGAGI. Trimming pared 3 bases from V and 4 bases from J, leaving 12 bases between. In DNA form, the CDR3 reads TGTGCCAGCAGTTATGTTAACAGGAGAGAGACCCAGTACTTC. Translation gives CASSYVNRRETQYF.

This clonotype was seen many times. The chain uses TRBV7-2 and TRBJ2-3; 7 nucleotides match TRBD2. After removal of 3 bases from V and 4 bases from J, the junction contained 7 bases not matched to a gene. Germline lookup yields CDR1 SGHTA and CDR2 FQGNSA. The CDR3 contains 15 residues. CDR3 sequence: CASSFPLAGADTQYF. The CDR3 DNA is TGTGCCAGCAGCTTCCCACTGGCGGGAGCAGATACGCAGTATTTT.

At least ten counts were recorded for this clonotype. V and J are TRBV29-1 and TRBJ2-1; D possibly corresponds to TRBD2 (5 bases). Germline CDR1 and CDR2: SQVTM and ANQGSEA. This CDR3 has 16 amino acids. The V gene lost 1 base and the J gene lost 5 bases, with 18 bases spanning the gap. The CDR3 coding sequence is TGCAGCGTTGAAGGCCGGGCTAGCAGACCCAACAATGAGCAGTTCTTC. It translates to CSVEGRASRPNNEQFF.

The table lists this clonotype with many counts. The V gene is TRBV2, the J gene TRBJ2-3; tentatively, D is TRBD2 (6 bases). This CDR3 comprises 14 residues. CDR1 and CDR2 (germline): SNHLY, FYNNEI. With 10 bases removed from V and 4 bases from J, the gap between germline ends came to 18 bases. CDR3 in DNA: TGTGCCACCCTTGACGGGAGATTGTCAGATACGCAGTATTTT. It translates to CATLDGRLSDTQYF.